The source of this T cell receptor (beta chain) is a study of blood T cells in healthy people across ages. This clonotype was observed many times. A sample-barcoded 5' primer and a J-beta primer mix were used in a second PCR of about 7 to 12 cycles. TCRdb reanalysed the 5' RACE reads using MiXCR and keeps one entry per CDR3 protein. The data hold 1.5 million to 2 million distinct CDR3 sequences, with about 50% observed a single time. CDR3 size: 12 residues. Germline lookup yields CDR1 DFQATT and CDR2 SNEGSKA (reference sequence). This chain links TRBV20-1 with TRBJ2-5; weak D call: TRBD1 (6 bases). The sequence was obtained from a woman aged 40 to 55 in good health. Sequenced material: blood. The CDR3: CSAQGIQETQYF. The CDR3 coding sequence is TGCAGCGCTCAGGGGATCCAAGAGACCCAGTACTTC.